The 13 T cell receptor beta chains reported below all come from one sample, sequenced in a study of identical twins. TCRdb reprocessed the 5' RACE reads with MiXCR, giving one entry per CDR3 protein. The table lists more than 1.5 million distinct CDR3 sequences, about 32% of them singletons. Sequencing was performed on cord blood. All receptors come from a newborn girl in good health.

This clonotype has only a few counts. The chain recombines TRBV20-1 with TRBJ2-3; D is perhaps TRBD2 (5 bases). The germline V and J ends were trimmed by 5 bases and 9 bases, with 15 bases remaining between them. Germline loops: CDR1 DFQATT, CDR2 SNEGSKA (reference sequence). The CDR3 length is 12 residues. The CDR3 DNA reads as TGCAGTGCTGAGGACTTATTAAAAACGCAGTATTTT. Protein: CSAEDLLKTQYF.

The chain recombines TRBV4-2 with TRBJ2-4; D possibly matches TRBD1 or TRBD2 (5 bases each). V lost 3 bases to trimming and J lost 13 bases, with 19 bases between them. The CDR3 sequence is 14 residues long. The germline V gene has CDR1 LGHNA and CDR2 YNFKEQ. For the CDR3, the DNA is TGTGCCAGCAGCCAGTCTCGGGGCACCTACGGGCAGTACTTC. This sequence encodes CASSQSRGTYGQYF.

The DNA of the CDR3 is TGCGCCAGCAGCCAGGGACTAGCGGGACCAACTTCCTACGAGCAGTACTTC. This gives the protein CASSQGLAGPTSYEQYF. The genes are TRBV5-1 and TRBJ2-7, with 13 bases lining up with TRBD2. Germline V gives CDR1 SGHRS, CDR2 YFSETQ. The CDR3 consists of 17 residues. After removal of 4 bases from V and 1 base from J, the junction contained 8 bases not matched to a gene.

The chain combines TRBV20-1 with TRBJ2-7, with 10 bases that match TRBD2. V was clipped by 2 bases and J by 6 bases; unmatched bases: 7. There are 14 residues in the CDR3. Germline lookup yields CDR1 DFQATT and CDR2 SNEGSKA (reference sequence). The CDR3 loop reads CSARRLAGLGEQYF. CDR3 sequence (DNA): TGCAGTGCTAGAAGACTAGCGGGTTTGGGCGAGCAGTACTTC.

This clonotype has a handful of counts. The rearrangement links TRBV27 to TRBJ2-1; D unresolved. Trimming removed 3 bases at V and 0 bases at J, with 15 bases between. CDR3 length equals 17 residues. Germline CDR1 and CDR2: MNHEY and SMNVEV (reference sequence). The CDR3 here is CASSFFWRRSSYNEQFF. CDR3 DNA sequence: TGTGCCAGCAGTTTCTTCTGGCGGCGGAGCTCCTACAATGAGCAGTTCTTC.

V usage is TRBV20-1 and J usage is TRBJ2-5; D may be TRBD2 (6 bases). Germline V gene sequence: CDR1 DFQATT, CDR2 SNEGSKA (reference sequence). V lost 0 bases and J lost 11, with 13 bases in between. The CDR3 spans 12 residues. CDR3 in amino acids: CSARDGGSEQYF. The CDR3 DNA follows: TGCAGTGCTAGAGATGGAGGGTCTGAGCAGTACTTC.

This clonotype was seen a handful of times. V usage is TRBV6-2 or TRBV6-3 and J usage is TRBJ2-4, with 8 bases fitting TRBD2. With 6 bases clipped from V and 1 base from J, the junction kept 5 bases outside the gene matches. Germline CDR1 and CDR2: MNHEY and SVGEGT. The CDR3 extends over 15 amino acids. CDR3 residues: CASSRGGTAKNIQYF. Written as DNA, the CDR3 is TGTGCCAGCAGCCGGGGGGGCACGGCCAAAAACATTCAGTACTTC.

The chain has TRBV10-3 and TRBJ1-4; D is perhaps TRBD1 (5 bases). Per the germline V gene, CDR1 is ENHRY and CDR2 is SYGVKD. Trimming took off 2 bases at V and 5 bases at J, with 6 bases between the two ends. The CDR3 has 13 amino acids. CDR3 in DNA: TGTGCCATCAGTGAGAGGGACAATGAAAAACTGTTTTTT. Translating gives CAISERDNEKLFF.

The chain has TRBV12-3 or TRBV12-4 and TRBJ2-1; D is unclear. The V end was cut by 3 bases, the J end by 12 bases, with 15 bases between. The CDR3 consists of 13 residues. CDR3 bases: TGTGCCAGCAGTTTTCGTAAATCCTACGTGCAGTTCTTC. This gives the protein CASSFRKSYVQFF.

The chain is built from TRBV20-1 and TRBJ2-5, with TRBD2 identical over 9 bases. Germline V gives CDR1 DFQATT, CDR2 SNEGSKA (reference sequence). The CDR3 sequence is 16 residues long. V trimming: 0 bases; J trimming: 4 bases; junction bases outside the gene matches: 9. CDR3 in DNA: TGCAGTGCTAGAGATTTTGTAGCGGGGGTTTTAGAGACCCAGTACTTC. Translation: CSARDFVAGVLETQYF.

The chain couples TRBV5-1 to TRBJ2-3; 8 nucleotides line up with TRBD2. V shed 0 bases and J 2 bases; nucleotides not matched to a gene: 5. This CDR3 spans 16 amino acids. Germline V gene sequence: CDR1 SGHRS, CDR2 YFSETQ. The CDR3 bases are TGCGCCAGCAGCTTGGTGCTAGCGGGCAACACAGATACGCAGTATTTT. The encoded protein is CASSLVLAGNTDTQYF.

The chain combines TRBV27 with TRBJ1-1; D remains ambiguous. Trimming took 2 bases from V and 0 from J, leaving 7 bases between them. Germline CDR1 MNHEY, CDR2 SMNVEV (reference sequence). There are 14 residues in the CDR3. The CDR3, as DNA: TGTGCCAGCAGTTTAGGACTGGTGAACACTGAAGCTTTCTTT. Translating gives CASSLGLVNTEAFF.

V usage is TRBV5-1 and J usage is TRBJ2-7, with D possibly being TRBD2 (5 bases). CDR1 is SGHRS and CDR2 is YFSETQ in the germline V gene. The V gene lost 3 bases and the J gene lost 6 bases, with 13 bases spanning the gap. This CDR3 comprises 13 residues. The CDR3 region is CASSSGLRPEQYF. CDR3 DNA: TGCGCCAGCAGCTCGGGGTTACGGCCCGAGCAGTACTTC.